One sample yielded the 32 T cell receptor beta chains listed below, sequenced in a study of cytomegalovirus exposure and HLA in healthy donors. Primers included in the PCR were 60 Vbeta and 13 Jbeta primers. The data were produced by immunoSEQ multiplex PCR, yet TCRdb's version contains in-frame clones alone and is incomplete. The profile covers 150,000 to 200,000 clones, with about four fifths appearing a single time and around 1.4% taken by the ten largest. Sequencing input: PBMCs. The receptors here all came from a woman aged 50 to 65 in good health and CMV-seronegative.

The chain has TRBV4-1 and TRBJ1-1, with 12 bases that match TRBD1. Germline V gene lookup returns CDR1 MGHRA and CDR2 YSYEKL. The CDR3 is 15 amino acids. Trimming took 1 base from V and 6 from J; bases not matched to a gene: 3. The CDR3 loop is CASSQAGTGGSEAFF. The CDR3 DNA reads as TGCGCCAGCAGCCAAGCCGGGACAGGGGGCTCTGAAGCTTTCTTT.

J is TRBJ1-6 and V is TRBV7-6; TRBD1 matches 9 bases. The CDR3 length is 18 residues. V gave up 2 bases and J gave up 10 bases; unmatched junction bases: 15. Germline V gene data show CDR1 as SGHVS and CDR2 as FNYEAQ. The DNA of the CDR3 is TGTGCCAGCAGCTTATCACAGGGGGCAATGGGGTTTGGGTCACCCCTCCACTTT. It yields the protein CASSLSQGAMGFGSPLHF.

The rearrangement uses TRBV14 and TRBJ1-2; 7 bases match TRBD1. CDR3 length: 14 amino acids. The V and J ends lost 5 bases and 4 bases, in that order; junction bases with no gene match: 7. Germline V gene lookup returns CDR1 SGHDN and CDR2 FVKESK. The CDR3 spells CASSSGTVSYGYTF. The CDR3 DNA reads TGTGCCAGCAGCTCTGGGACAGTTAGCTATGGCTACACCTTC.

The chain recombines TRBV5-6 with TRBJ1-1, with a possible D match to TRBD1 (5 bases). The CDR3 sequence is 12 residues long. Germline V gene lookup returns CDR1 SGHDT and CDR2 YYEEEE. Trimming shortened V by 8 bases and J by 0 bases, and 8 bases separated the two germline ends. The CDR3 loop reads CARTEMNTEAFF. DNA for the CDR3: TGTGCCAGGACAGAAATGAACACTGAAGCTTTCTTT.

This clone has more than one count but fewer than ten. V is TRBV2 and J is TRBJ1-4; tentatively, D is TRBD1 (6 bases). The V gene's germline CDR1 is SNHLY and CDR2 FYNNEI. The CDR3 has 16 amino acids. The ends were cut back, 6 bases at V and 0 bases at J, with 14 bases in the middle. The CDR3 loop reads CASRGWGQTTNEKLFF. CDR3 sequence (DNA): TGTGCCAGCAGGGGTTGGGGGCAGACAACTAATGAAAAACTGTTTTTT.

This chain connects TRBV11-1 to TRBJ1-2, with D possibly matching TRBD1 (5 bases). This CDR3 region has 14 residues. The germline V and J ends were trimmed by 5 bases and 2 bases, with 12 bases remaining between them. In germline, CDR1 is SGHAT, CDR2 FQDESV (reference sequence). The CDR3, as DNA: TGTGCCAGCAGCAACCGGGGGGACAACTATGGCTACACCTTC. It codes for CASSNRGDNYGYTF.

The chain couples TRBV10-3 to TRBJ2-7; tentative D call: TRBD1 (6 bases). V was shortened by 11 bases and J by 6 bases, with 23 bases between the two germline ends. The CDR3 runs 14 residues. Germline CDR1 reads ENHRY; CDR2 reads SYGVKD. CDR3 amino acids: CASRQEFKATEQYF. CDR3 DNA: TGTGCCTCCCGACAGGAGTTTAAAGCAACCGAGCAGTACTTC.

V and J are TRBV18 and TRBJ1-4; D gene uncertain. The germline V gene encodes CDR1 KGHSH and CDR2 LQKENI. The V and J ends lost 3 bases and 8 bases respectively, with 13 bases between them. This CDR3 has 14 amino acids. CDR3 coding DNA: TGTGCCAGCTCACCTGGGTTATGGGAGGAAAAACTGTTTTTT. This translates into CASSPGLWEEKLFF. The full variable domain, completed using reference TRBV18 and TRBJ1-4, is NAGVMQNPRHLVRRRGQEARLRCSPMKGHSHVYWYRQLPEEGLKFMVYLQKENIIDESGMPKERFSAEFPKEGPSILRIQQVVRGDSAAYFCASSPGLWEEKLFFGSGTQLSVL.

The CDR3 DNA follows: TGCGCCAGCAGCGAGGGGGCGATGAACACTGAAGCTTTCTTT. Encoded protein: CASSEGAMNTEAFF. The chain employs TRBV4-3 and TRBJ1-1; 7 nucleotides agree with TRBD1. The J segment lost 0 bases and the V segment lost 5 bases, leaving 3 bases of the junction unmatched. The CDR3 contains 14 residues. The germline CDR1 and CDR2 sequences are LGHNA and YSLEER.

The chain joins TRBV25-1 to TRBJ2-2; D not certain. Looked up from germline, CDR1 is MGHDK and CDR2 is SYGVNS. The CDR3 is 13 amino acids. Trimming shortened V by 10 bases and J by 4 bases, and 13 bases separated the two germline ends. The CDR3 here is CATANPGTGELFF. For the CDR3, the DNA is TGTGCCACGGCTAACCCGGGCACCGGGGAGCTGTTTTTT.

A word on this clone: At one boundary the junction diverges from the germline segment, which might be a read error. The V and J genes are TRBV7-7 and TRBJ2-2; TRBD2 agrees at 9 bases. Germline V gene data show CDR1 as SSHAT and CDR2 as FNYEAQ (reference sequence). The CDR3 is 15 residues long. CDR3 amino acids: CASSLAGVGTGELFF. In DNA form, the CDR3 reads TGTGCTAGCAGCTTAGCGGGAGTGGGCACCGGGGAGCTGTTTTTT. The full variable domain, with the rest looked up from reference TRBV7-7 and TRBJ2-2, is GAGVSQSPRYKVTKRGQDVTLRCDPISSHATLYWYQQALGQGPEFLTYFNYEAQPDKSGLPSDRFSAERPEGSISTLTIQRTEQRDSAMYRCASSLAGVGTGELFFGEGSRLTVL.

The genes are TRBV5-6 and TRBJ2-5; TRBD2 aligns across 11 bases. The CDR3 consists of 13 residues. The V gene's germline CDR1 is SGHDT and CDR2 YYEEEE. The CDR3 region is CASGLAGGETQYF. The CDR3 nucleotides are TGTGCATCAGGTCTAGCGGGAGGAGAGACCCAGTACTTC.

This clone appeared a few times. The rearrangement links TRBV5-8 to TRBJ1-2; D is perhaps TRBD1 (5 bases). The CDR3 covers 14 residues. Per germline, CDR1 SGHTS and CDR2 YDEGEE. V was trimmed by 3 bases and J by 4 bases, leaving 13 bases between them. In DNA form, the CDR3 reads TGTGCCAGCAGCTCGACAGTCGGGGGCTATGGCTACACCTTC. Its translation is CASSSTVGGYGYTF. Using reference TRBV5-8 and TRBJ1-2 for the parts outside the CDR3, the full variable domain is EAGVTQSPTHLIKTRGQQATLRCSPISGHTSVYWYQQALGLGLQFLLWYDEGEERNRGNFPPRFSGRQFPNYSSELNVNALELEDSALYLCASSSTVGGYGYTFGSGTRLTVV.

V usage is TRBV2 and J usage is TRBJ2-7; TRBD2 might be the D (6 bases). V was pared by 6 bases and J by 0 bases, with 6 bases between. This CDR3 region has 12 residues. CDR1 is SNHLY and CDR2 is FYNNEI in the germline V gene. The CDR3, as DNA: TGTGCCAGCAGCGGGAGCTCCTACGAGCAGTACTTC. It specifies CASSGSSYEQYF.

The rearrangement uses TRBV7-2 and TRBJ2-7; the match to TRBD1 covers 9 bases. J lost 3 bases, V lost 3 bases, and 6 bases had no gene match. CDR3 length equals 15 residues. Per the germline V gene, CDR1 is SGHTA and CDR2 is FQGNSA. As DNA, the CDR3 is TGTGCCAGCAGCTTTGGGACAGGGTCCCTCTACGAGCAGTACTTC. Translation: CASSFGTGSLYEQYF. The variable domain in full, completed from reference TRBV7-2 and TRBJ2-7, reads GAGVSQSPSNKVTEKGKDVELRCDPISGHTALYWYRQSLGQGLEFLIYFQGNSAPDKSGLPSDRFSAERTGGSVSTLTIQRTQQEDSAVYLCASSFGTGSLYEQYFGPGTRLTVT.

CDR3 coding DNA: TGTGCCAGCAGCCCCCAAGGTGACAGGCTGGGGGAGCTGTTTTTT. It yields the protein CASSPQGDRLGELFF. The chain couples TRBV7-3 to TRBJ2-2; tentative D call: TRBD1 (6 bases). The CDR3 loop spans 15 amino acids. V lost 5 bases, J lost 8 bases, and 18 bases lay in between. The V gene's germline CDR1 is SGHTA and CDR2 FQGTGA.

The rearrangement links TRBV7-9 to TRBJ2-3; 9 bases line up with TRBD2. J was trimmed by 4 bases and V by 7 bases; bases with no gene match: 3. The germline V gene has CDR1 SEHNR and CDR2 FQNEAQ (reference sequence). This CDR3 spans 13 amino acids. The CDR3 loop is CASKSGGPDTQYF. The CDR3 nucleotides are TGTGCCAGCAAAAGCGGGGGGCCAGATACGCAGTATTTT.

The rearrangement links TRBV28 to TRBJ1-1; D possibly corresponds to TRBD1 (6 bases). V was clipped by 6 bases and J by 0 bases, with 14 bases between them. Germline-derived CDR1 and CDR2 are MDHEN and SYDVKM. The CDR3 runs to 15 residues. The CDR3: CASSRTVFMNTEAFF. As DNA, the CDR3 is TGTGCCAGCAGCCGGACAGTGTTTATGAACACTGAAGCTTTCTTT.

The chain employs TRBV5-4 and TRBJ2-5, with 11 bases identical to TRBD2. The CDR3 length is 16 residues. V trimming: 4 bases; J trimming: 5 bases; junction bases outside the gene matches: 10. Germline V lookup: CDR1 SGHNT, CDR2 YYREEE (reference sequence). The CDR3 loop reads CASSAFSGRERETQYF. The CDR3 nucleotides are TGTGCCAGCAGCGCGTTTAGCGGGAGGGAGAGGGAGACCCAGTACTTC.

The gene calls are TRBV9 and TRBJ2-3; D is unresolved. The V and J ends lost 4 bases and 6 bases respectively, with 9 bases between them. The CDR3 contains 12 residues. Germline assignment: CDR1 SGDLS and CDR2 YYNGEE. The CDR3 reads CASSFPGDTQYF. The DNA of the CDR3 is TGTGCCAGCAGCTTTCCCGGTGATACGCAGTATTTT. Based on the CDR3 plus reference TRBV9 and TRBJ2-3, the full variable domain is DSGVTQTPKHLITATGQRVTLRCSPRSGDLSVYWYQQSLDQGLQFLIQYYNGEERAKGNILERFSAQQFPDLHSELNLSSLELGDSALYFCASSFPGDTQYFGPGTRLTVL.

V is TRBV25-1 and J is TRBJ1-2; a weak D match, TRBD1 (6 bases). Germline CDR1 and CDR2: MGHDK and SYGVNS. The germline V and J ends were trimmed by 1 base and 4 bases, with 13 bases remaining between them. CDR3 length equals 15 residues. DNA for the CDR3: TGTGCCAGCAGTGAATGGGCGGGGGGCGCCTATGGCTACACCTTC. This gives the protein CASSEWAGGAYGYTF.

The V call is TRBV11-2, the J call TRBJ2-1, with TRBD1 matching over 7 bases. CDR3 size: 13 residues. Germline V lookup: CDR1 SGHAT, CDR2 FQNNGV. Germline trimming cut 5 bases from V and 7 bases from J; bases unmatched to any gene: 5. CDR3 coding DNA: TGTGCCAGCAGCCGACAGGGTAGGAATGAGCAGTTCTTC. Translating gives CASSRQGRNEQFF.

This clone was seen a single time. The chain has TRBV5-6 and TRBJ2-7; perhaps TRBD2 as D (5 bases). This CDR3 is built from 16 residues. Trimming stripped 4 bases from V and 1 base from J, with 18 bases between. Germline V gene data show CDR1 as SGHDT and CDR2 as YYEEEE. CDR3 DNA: TGTGCCAGCAGCACCGAGGGTGAAGGGCCTTCCTACGAGCAGTACTTC. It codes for CASSTEGEGPSYEQYF.

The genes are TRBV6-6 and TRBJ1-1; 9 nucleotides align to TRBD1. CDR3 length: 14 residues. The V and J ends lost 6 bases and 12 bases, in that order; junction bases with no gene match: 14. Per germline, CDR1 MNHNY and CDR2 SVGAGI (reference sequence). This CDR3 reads CASSPGGTGLLTFF. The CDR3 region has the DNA TGTGCCAGCAGCCCCGGAGGGACAGGGTTGTTAACTTTCTTT.

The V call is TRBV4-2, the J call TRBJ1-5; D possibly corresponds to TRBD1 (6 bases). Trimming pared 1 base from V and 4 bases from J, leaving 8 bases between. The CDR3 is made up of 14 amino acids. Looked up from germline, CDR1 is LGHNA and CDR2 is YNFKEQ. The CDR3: CASSQGTENQPQHF. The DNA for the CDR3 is TGTGCCAGCAGCCAAGGGACAGAGAATCAGCCCCAGCATTTT.

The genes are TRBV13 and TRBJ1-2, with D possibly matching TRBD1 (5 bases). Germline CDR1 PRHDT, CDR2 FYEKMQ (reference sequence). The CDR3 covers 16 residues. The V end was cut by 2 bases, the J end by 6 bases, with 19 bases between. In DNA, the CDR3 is TGTGCCAGCAGCTTAAACGGGGGAGCTTCGGACAATGGCTACACCTTC. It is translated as CASSLNGGASDNGYTF.

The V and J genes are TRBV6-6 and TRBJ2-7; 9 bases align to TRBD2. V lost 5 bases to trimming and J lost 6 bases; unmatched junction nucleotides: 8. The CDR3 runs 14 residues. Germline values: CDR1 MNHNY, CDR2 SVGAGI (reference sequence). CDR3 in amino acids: CASSARREGSEQYF. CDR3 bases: TGTGCCAGCAGTGCCCGGCGGGAGGGGTCCGAGCAGTACTTC.

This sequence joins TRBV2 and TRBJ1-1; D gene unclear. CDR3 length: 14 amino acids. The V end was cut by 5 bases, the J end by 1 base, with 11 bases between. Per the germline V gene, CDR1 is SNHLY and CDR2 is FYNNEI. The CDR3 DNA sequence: TGTGCCAGCAGTTTCTCCCAGAAGAACACTGAAGCTTTCTTT. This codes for CASSFSQKNTEAFF.

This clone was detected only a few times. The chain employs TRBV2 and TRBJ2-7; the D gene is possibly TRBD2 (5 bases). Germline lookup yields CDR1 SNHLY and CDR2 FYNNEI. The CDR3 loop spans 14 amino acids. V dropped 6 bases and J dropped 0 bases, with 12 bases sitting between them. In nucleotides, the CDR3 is TGTGCCAGCAGGGCCGGACTTAGCTCCTACGAGCAGTACTTC. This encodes CASRAGLSSYEQYF.

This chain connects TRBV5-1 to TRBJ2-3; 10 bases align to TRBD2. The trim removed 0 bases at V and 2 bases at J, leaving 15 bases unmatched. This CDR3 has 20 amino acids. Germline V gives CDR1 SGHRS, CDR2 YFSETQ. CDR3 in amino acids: CASSLGMLAGARPFTDTQYF. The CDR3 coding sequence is TGCGCCAGCAGCTTGGGGATGCTAGCGGGGGCACGCCCTTTCACAGATACGCAGTATTTT.

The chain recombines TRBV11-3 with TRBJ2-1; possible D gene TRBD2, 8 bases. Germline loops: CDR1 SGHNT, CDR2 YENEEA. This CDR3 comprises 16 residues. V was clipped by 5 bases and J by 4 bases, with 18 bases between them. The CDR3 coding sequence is TGTGCCAGCAGCCAGGGGGGCGGGGGGCAGTACAATGAGCAGTTCTTC. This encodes CASSQGGGGQYNEQFF.

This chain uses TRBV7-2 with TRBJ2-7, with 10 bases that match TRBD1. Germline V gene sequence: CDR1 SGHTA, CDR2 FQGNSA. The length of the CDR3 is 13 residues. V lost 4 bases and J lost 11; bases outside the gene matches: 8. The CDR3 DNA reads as TGTGCCAGCAGCTCAGCGACAGGGGGCACGGAGTACTTC. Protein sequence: CASSSATGGTEYF.